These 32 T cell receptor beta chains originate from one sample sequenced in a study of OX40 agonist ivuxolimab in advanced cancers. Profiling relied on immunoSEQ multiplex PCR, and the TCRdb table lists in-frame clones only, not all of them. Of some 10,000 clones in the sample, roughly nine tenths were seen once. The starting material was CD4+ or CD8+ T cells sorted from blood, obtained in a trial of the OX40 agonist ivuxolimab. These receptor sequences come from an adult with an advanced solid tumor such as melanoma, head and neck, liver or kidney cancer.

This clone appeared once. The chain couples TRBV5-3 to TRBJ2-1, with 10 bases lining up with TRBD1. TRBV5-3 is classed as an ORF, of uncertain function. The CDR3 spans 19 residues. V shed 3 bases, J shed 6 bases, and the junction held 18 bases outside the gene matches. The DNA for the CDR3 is TGTGCCAGAAGCTACACCGGGACAGGGGATAGCGGGGAAACCAATGAGCAGTTCTTC. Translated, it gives CARSYTGTGDSGETNEQFF.

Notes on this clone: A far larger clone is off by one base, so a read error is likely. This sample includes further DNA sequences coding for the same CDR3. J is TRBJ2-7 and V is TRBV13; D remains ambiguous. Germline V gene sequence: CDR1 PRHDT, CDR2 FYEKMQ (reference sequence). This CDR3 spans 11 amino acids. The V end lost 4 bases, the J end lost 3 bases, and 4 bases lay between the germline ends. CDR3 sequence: CASSSYYEQYF. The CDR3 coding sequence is TGTGCCAGCAGCTCGTACTACGAGCAGTACTTC.

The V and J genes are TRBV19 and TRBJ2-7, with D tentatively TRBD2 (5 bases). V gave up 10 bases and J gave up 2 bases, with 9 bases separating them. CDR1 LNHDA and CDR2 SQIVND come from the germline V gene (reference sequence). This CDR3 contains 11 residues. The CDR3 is CATSRAYEQYF. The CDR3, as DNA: TGTGCCACCTCGCGGGCCTACGAGCAGTACTTC.

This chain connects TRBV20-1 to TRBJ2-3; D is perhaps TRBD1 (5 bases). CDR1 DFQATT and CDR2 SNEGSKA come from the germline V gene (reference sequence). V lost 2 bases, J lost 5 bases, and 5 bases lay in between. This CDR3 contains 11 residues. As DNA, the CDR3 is TGCAGTGCTAGAAGGGGAGATACGCAGTATTTT. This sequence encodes CSARRGDTQYF.

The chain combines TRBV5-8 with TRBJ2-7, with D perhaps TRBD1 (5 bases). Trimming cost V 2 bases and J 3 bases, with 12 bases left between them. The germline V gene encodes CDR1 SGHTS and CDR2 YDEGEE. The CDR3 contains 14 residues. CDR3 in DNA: TGTGCCAGCAGCTTCCAGGGAAATCACTACGAGCAGTACTTC. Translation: CASSFQGNHYEQYF.

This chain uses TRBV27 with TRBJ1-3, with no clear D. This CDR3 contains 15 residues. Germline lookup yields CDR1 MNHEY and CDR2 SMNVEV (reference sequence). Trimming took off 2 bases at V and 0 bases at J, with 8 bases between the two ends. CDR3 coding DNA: TGTGCCAGCAGTTTAGACGCTCGCTCTGGAAACACCATATATTTT. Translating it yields CASSLDARSGNTIYF.

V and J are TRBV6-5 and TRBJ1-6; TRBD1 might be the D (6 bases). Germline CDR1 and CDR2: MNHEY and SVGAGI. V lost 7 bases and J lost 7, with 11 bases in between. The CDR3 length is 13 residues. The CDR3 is CASTEDRNSPLHF. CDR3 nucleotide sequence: TGTGCCAGCACGGAGGACAGAAATTCACCCCTCCACTTT.

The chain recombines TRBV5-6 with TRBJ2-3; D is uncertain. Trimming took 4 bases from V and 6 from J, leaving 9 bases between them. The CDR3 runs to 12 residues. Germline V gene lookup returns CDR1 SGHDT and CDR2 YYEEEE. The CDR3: CASSPSSDTQYF. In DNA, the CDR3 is TGTGCCAGCAGCCCAAGTTCGGATACGCAGTATTTT. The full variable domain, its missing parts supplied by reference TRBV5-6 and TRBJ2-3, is DAGVTQSPTHLIKTRGQQVTLRCSPKSGHDTVSWYQQALGQGPQFIFQYYEEEERQRGNFPDRFSGHQFPNYSSELNVNALLLGDSALYLCASSPSSDTQYFGPGTRLTVL.

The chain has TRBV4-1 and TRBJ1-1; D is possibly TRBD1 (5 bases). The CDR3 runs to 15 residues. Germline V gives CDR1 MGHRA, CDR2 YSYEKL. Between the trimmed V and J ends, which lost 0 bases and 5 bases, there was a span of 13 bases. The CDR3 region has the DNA TGCGCCAGCAGCCAAGATCCGCAGGGTAGGACTGAAGCTTTCTTT. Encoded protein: CASSQDPQGRTEAFF.

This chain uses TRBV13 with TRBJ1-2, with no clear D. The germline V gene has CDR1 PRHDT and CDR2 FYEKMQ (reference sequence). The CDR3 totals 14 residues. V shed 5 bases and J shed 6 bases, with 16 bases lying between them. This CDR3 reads CASSGGRGWDGYTF. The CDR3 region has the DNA TGTGCCAGCAGCGGAGGACGGGGTTGGGATGGCTACACCTTC.

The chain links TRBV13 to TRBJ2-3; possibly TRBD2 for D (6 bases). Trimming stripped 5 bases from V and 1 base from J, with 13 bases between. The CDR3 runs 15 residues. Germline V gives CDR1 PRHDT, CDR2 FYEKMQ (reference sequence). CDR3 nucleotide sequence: TGTGCCAGCAGCACCCGGGACTTCGGCACAGATACGCAGTATTTT. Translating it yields CASSTRDFGTDTQYF.

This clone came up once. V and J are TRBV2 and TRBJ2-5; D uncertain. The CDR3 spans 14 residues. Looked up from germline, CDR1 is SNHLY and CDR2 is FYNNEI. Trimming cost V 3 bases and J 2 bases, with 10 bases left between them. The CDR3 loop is CASSEYRKQETQYF. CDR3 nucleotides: TGTGCCAGCAGTGAGTACAGAAAGCAAGAGACCCAGTACTTC.

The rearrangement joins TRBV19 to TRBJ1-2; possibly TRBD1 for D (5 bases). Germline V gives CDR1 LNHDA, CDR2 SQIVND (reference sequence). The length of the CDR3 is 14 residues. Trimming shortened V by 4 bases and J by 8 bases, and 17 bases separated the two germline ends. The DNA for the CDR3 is TGTGCCAGTAGTAAAGACCGGAAGGGGAAGGGCTACACCTTC. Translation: CASSKDRKGKGYTF.

The CDR3 nucleotides are TGCAGCGTTGGCGGTGGGCAGACCTACGAGCAGTACTTC. Its translation: CSVGGGQTYEQYF. The V call is TRBV29-1, the J call TRBJ2-7; unclear D gene. V was shortened by 4 bases and J by 2 bases, with 12 bases between the two germline ends. The V gene's germline CDR1 is SQVTM and CDR2 ANQGSEA. The CDR3 runs 13 residues.

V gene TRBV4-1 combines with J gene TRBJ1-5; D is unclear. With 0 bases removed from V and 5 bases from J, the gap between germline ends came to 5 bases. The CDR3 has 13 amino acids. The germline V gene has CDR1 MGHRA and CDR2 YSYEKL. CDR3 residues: CASSQDEDQPQHF. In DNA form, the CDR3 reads TGCGCCAGCAGCCAAGATGAGGATCAGCCCCAGCATTTT.

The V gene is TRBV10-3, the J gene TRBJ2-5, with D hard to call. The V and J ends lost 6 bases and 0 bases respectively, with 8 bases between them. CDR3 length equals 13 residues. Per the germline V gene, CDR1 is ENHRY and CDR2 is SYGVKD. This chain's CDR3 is CAIRVSNQETQYF. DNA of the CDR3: TGTGCCATCAGGGTCTCCAACCAAGAGACCCAGTACTTC.

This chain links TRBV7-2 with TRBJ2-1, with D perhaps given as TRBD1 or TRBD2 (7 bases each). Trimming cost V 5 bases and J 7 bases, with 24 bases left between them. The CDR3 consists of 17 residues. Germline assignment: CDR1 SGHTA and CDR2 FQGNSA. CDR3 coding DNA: TGTGCCAGCAGCCCCGGGCCGCAGGGGGGGTTGGGAAATGAGCAGTTCTTC. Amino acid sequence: CASSPGPQGGLGNEQFF.

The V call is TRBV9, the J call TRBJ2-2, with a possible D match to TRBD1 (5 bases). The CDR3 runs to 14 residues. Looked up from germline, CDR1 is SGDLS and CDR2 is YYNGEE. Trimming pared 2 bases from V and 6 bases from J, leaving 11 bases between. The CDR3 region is CASSVERGSGELFF. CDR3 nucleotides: TGTGCCAGCAGCGTCGAAAGGGGCTCCGGGGAGCTGTTTTTT. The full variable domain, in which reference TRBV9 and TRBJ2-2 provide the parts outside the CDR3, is DSGVTQTPKHLITATGQRVTLRCSPRSGDLSVYWYQQSLDQGLQFLIQYYNGEERAKGNILERFSAQQFPDLHSELNLSSLELGDSALYFCASSVERGSGELFFGEGSRLTVL.

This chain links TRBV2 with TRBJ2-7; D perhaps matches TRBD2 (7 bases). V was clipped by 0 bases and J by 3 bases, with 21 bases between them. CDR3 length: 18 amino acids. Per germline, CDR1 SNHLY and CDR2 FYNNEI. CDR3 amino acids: CASSEAGGRGSYIYEQYF. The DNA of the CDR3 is TGTGCCAGCAGTGAAGCCGGGGGGCGGGGGTCATACATCTACGAGCAGTACTTC.

The CDR3 loop is CASGSGGASPETQYF. The CDR3 DNA reads TGTGCCAGTGGAAGCGGGGGGGCGAGTCCGGAGACCCAGTACTTC. This chain links TRBV19 with TRBJ2-5, with 10 nucleotides matching TRBD2. Germline V gene data show CDR1 as LNHDA and CDR2 as SQIVND (reference sequence). Unmatched junction bases numbered 11, after V lost 8 bases and J lost 5 bases. The CDR3 is made up of 15 amino acids.

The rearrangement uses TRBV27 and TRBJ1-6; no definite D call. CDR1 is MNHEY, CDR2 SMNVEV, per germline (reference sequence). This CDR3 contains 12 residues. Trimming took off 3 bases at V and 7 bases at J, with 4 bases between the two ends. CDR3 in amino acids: CASSLGNSPLHF. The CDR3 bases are TGTGCCAGCAGTTTGGGCAATTCACCCCTCCACTTT.

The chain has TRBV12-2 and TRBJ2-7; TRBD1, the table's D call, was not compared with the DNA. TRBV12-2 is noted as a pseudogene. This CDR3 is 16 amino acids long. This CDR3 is CASRLASHRGGNEQYF. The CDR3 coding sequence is TGTGCAAGTCGCTTAGCGAGTCACAGGGGAGGTAACGAGCAGTACTTC.

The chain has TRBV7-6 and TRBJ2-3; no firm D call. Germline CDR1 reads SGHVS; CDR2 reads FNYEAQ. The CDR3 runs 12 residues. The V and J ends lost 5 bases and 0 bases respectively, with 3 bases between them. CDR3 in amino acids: CASSLSTDTQYF. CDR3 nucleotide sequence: TGTGCCAGCAGCCTTAGCACAGATACGCAGTATTTT.

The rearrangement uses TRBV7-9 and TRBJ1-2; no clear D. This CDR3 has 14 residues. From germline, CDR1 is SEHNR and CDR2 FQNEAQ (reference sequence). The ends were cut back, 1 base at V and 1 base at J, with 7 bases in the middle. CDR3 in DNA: TGTGCCAGCAGCTTAGGGCAGTTTAACTATGGCTACACCTTC. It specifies CASSLGQFNYGYTF.

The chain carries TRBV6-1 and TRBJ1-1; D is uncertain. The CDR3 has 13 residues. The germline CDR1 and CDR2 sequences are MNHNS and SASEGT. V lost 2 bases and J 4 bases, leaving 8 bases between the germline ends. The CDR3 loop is CASSENGITEAFF. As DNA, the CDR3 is TGTGCCAGCAGTGAAAACGGTATCACTGAAGCTTTCTTT.

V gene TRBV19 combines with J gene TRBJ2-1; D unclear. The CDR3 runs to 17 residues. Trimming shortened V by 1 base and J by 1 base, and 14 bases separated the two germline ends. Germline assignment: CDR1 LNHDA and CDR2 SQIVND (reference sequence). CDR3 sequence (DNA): TGTGCCAGTAGTATAGTCCTGAGAACGAGGTCCTACAATGAGCAGTTCTTC. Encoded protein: CASSIVLRTRSYNEQFF. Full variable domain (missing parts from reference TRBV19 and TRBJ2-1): DGGITQSPKYLFRKEGQNVTLSCEQNLNHDAMYWYRQDPGQGLRLIYYSQIVNDFQKGDIAEGYSVSREKKESFPLTVTSAQKNPTAFYLCASSIVLRTRSYNEQFFGPGTRLTVL.

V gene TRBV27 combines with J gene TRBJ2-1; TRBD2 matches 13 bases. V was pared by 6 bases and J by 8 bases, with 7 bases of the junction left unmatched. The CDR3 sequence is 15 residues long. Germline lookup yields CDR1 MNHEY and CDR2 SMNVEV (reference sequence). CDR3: CASSPTSGGAYEQFF. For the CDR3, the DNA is TGTGCCAGCAGCCCTACTAGCGGGGGGGCCTATGAGCAGTTCTTC.

The CDR3 DNA is TGTGCCAGCAGTTTAGGGGGGGCCCTCGGGACCCAGTACTTC. It encodes CASSLGGALGTQYF. The chain links TRBV27 to TRBJ2-5, with D possibly being TRBD2 (7 bases). The CDR3 totals 14 residues. V gave up 2 bases and J gave up 7 bases, with 14 bases separating them. The germline CDR1 and CDR2 sequences are MNHEY and SMNVEV (reference sequence).

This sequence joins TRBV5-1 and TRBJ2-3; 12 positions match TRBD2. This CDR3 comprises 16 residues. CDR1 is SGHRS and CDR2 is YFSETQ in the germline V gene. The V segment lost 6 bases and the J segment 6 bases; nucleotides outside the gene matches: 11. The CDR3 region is CASTSLAGGPGDTQYF. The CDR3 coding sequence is TGCGCCAGCACCTCCCTAGCGGGGGGGCCTGGGGATACGCAGTATTTT.

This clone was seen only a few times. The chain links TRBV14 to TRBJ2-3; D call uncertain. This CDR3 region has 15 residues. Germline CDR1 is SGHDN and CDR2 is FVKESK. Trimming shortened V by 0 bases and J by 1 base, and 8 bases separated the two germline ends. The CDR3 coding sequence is TGTGCCAGCAGCCAAGATAGGTGGGGCACAGATACGCAGTATTTT. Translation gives CASSQDRWGTDTQYF.

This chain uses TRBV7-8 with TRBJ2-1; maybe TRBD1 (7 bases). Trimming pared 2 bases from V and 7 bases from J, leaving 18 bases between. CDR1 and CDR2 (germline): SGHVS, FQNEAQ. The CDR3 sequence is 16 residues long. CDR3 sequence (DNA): TGTGCCAGCAGCTTACAGGGGGGCTACCCTAGGAATGAGCAGTTCTTC. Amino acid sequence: CASSLQGGYPRNEQFF.

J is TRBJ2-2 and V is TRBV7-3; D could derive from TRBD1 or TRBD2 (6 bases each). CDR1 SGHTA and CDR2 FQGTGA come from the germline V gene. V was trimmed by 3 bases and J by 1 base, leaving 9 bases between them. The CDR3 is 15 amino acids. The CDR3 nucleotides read TGTGCCAGCAGCTTCGGGGGCAGGAACACCGGGGAGCTGTTTTTT. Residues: CASSFGGRNTGELFF.